The rows below give T cell receptor beta chains drawn from one sample of a study of T cell changes during pregnancy in multiple sclerosis. Here immunoSEQ multiplex PCR was the method, and the copy in TCRdb shows in-frame clones only, minus some. Counted here are under 150,000 clones, about 96% occurring once; the ten biggest clones make up roughly 0.45%. The specimen comprised peripheral blood, sampled after pregnancy. These receptor sequences come from a female donor with multiple sclerosis, enrolled in a pregnancy study. The CDR3 runs from the conserved cysteine through the conserved F or W. D genes are given only for firm matches. Size tells how often a clone was seen (once, few, many) or the class of an expanded clone, and some rows leave it out.

D	J	V	size	CDR3	DNA
TRBD1	TRBJ1-5	TRBV7-6	NA	CASSLGTGDYQPQHF	TGTGCCAGCAGCTTAGGGACAGGGGATTATCAGCCCCAGCATTTT
TRBD2	TRBJ2-7	TRBV18	NA	CASSPLGLAGGLSYEQYF	TGTGCCAGCTCACCCCTGGGACTAGCGGGAGGTCTCTCCTACGAGCAGTACTTC
TRBD2	TRBJ2-5	TRBV5-6	once	CASSPGGGRQETQYF	TGTGCCAGCAGCCCGGGGGGTGGGAGGCAAGAGACCCAGTACTTC
TRBD1	TRBJ2-7	TRBV7-6	NA	CASSSYRDRQIYEQYF	TGTGCCAGCAGCTCTTATAGGGACAGACAAATCTACGAGCAGTACTTC
NA	TRBJ1-2	TRBV25-1	NA	CASSSGTLYGYTF	TGTGCCAGCAGCTCCGGGACACTCTATGGCTACACCTTC
NA	TRBJ2-2	TRBV5-4	NA	CASSLAGANTGELFF	TGTGCCAGCAGCTTGGCCGGGGCGAACACCGGGGAGCTGTTTTTT
NA	TRBJ2-1	TRBV7-9	NA	CASSLARNEQFF	TGTGCCAGCAGCCTTGCCCGGAATGAGCAGTTCTTC
NA	TRBJ1-5	TRBV2	NA	CASSVERLNQPQHF	TGTGCCAGCAGTGTGGAGCGGCTGAATCAGCCCCAGCATTTT
TRBD2	TRBJ2-1	TRBV18	NA	CASSPIQLAGSYNEQFF	TGTGCCAGCTCACCCATCCAACTAGCGGGATCCTACAATGAGCAGTTCTTC
TRBD2	TRBJ2-7	TRBV19	NA	CASSLAGRHYEQYF	TGTGCCAGTAGTCTAGCGGGGAGGCACTACGAGCAGTACTTC
NA	TRBJ2-3	TRBV28	NA	CASSSDRPADTQYF	TGTGCCAGCAGTTCGGACAGACCGGCAGATACGCAGTATTTT
NA	TRBJ2-1	TRBV7-9	NA	CASSFRQYSYNEQFF	TGTGCCAGCAGCTTCCGACAGTACTCCTACAATGAGCAGTTCTTC
NA	TRBJ1-4	TRBV30	NA	CAWSRQAEKLFF	TGTGCCTGGAGTCGTCAAGCCGAAAAACTGTTTTTT
NA	TRBJ2-3	TRBV9	NA	CASSARQLSGPTDTQYF	TGTGCCAGCAGCGCCCGCCAGCTGAGCGGCCCCACAGATACGCAGTATTTT
TRBD2	TRBJ2-7	TRBV5-1	NA	CASSLQRLAGGRGYEQYF	TGCGCCAGCAGCTTACAACGGCTAGCGGGAGGGCGAGGGTACGAGCAGTACTTC
NA	TRBJ2-2	TRBV5-4	NA	CASSLEGGGELFF	TGTGCCAGCAGCCTGGAAGGGGGCGGGGAGCTGTTTTTT
TRBD2	TRBJ2-3	TRBV30	NA	CAWSVSLAGGGDTQYF	TGTGCCTGGAGTGTAAGCCTAGCGGGAGGGGGAGATACGCAGTATTTT
TRBD1	TRBJ1-1	TRBV15	NA	CATSSLFGQGGTEAFF	TGTGCCACCAGCAGCCTATTCGGACAGGGAGGGACTGAAGCTTTCTTT
NA	TRBJ2-2	TRBV19	NA	CASSPGTGELFF	TGTGCCAGTAGTCCCGGGACCGGGGAGCTGTTTTTT
NA	TRBJ2-7	TRBV11-1	NA	CASSPPDKYEQYF	TGTGCCAGCAGCCCCCCCGACAAGTACGAGCAGTACTTC
TRBD1	TRBJ1-4	TRBV2	NA	CASSLDRPATNEKLFF	TGTGCCAGCAGTTTGGACAGGCCTGCAACTAATGAAAAACTGTTTTTT
NA	TRBJ2-5	TRBV20-1	NA	CSARDPLTQYF	TGCAGTGCTAGAGATCCCTTGACCCAGTACTTC
NA	TRBJ2-2	TRBV27	NA	CASSYYAGSVGELFF	TGTGCCAGCAGCTACTACGCCGGGTCCGTCGGGGAGCTGTTTTTT
NA	TRBJ2-6	TRBV7-9	NA	CASSLMRDSFSGANVLTF	TGTGCCAGCAGCTTAATGAGGGACTCTTTCTCTGGGGCCAACGTCCTGACTTTC
NA	TRBJ1-5	TRBV28	NA	CASSLVGGNNQPQHF	TGTGCCAGCAGTTTGGTCGGAGGCAACAATCAGCCCCAGCATTTT
TRBD2	TRBJ2-1	TRBV4-3	NA	CASSQEGLADNEQFF	TGCGCCAGCAGCCAGGAGGGACTAGCGGACAATGAGCAGTTCTTC
TRBD2	TRBJ2-1	TRBV6-6	NA	CASSTLSGTFGEQFF	TGTGCCAGCAGCACCCTGAGCGGGACCTTCGGTGAGCAGTTCTTC
NA	TRBJ2-3	TRBV6-1	NA	CASLLKDTQYF	TGTGCCAGCCTCCTAAAAGATACGCAGTATTTT
TRBD2	TRBJ2-1	TRBV9	NA	CASSVVGGGSNEQFF	TGTGCCAGCAGCGTAGTCGGGGGAGGGTCGAATGAGCAGTTCTTC
NA	TRBJ1-3	TRBV28	NA	CASSLSVGGGNTIYF	TGTGCCAGCAGTTTAAGCGTGGGGGGTGGAAACACCATATATTTT
NA	TRBJ1-1	TRBV11-2	NA	CASSPGSGSAFF	TGTGCCAGCAGCCCCGGTTCGGGGTCGGCTTTCTTT
NA	TRBJ2-2	TRBV18	NA	CASSPDIVRDTGELFF	TGTGCCAGCTCACCGGACATAGTAAGAGACACCGGGGAGCTGTTTTTT
TRBD1	TRBJ1-1	TRBV16	NA	CASSLVLGTVEAFF	TGTGCCAGCAGCCTCGTCCTTGGGACAGTTGAAGCTTTCTTT
TRBD2	TRBJ2-3	TRBV7-2	NA	CANTRLAGGGMADTQYF	TGTGCCAACACGCGACTAGCGGGAGGAGGAATGGCAGATACGCAGTATTTT
NA	TRBJ2-7	TRBV15	NA	CATSRDRVPGEQYF	TGTGCCACCAGCAGAGATCGCGTGCCAGGCGAGCAGTACTTC
TRBD2	TRBJ2-1	TRBV28	few	CASQLAGGHNEQFF	TGTGCCAGCCAACTAGCGGGAGGGCACAATGAGCAGTTCTTC
NA	TRBJ1-5	TRBV28	NA	CASSLHQGTRRNQPQHF	TGTGCCAGCAGTTTACATCAGGGGACACGACGCAATCAGCCCCAGCATTTT
NA	TRBJ1-5	TRBV18	NA	CASSPGADSNQPQHF	TGTGCCAGCTCACCCGGAGCAGATAGCAATCAGCCCCAGCATTTT